What follows are 24 T cell receptor beta chains derived from one specimen sequenced in a study of early T cells in non-severe SARS-CoV-2 infection. TCRdb passed the 5' RACE reads through MiXCR, listing each CDR3 protein once. The sample lists roughly 56,000 distinct CDR3 sequences, more than 9% occurring once. Sequenced material: whole blood. These receptors all come from an adult who was a healthcare worker with PCR-confirmed SARS-CoV-2 infection or an uninfected control (not recorded which).

The table lists this clonotype with many counts. Likely a read error: the CDR3 ends without its conserved phenylalanine or tryptophan. The limits of the CDR3 on the DNA are not certain, so only TCRdb's listed CDR3 is given. V and J are TRBV9 and TRBJ2-1; whether TRBD2, the table's D call, matches the DNA was not checked. The CDR3 length is 12 residues, termini included. CDR1 and CDR2 from the germline V gene are SGDLS and YYNGEE. The CDR3 region is CASSVGTSGALV.

V is TRBV29-1 and J is TRBJ2-1; D not certain. The length of the CDR3 is 14 residues. Germline lookup yields CDR1 SQVTM and CDR2 ANQGSEA. V dropped 2 bases and J dropped 0 bases, with 8 bases sitting between them. The CDR3 protein is CSVEKLSSYNEQFF. For the CDR3, the DNA is TGCAGCGTTGAAAAACTCAGCTCCTACAATGAGCAGTTCTTC.

The chain employs TRBV4-2 and TRBJ2-5, with D possibly TRBD2 on 5 matching bases. This CDR3 region has 15 residues. CDR1 and CDR2 (germline): LGHNA, YNFKEQ. The V end lost 0 bases, the J end lost 4 bases, and 12 bases lay between the germline ends. This chain's CDR3 is CASSQDRGPRETQYF. The CDR3 nucleotides are TGTGCCAGCAGCCAAGATCGGGGTCCCCGAGAGACCCAGTACTTC.

The chain links TRBV29-1 to TRBJ1-1, with D tentatively TRBD1 (5 bases). This CDR3 has 11 residues. CDR1 is SQVTM, CDR2 ANQGSEA, per germline. V was shortened by 1 base and J by 11 bases, with 11 bases between the two germline ends. The CDR3 sequence: CSVEGGHSAFF. The CDR3 nucleotides are TGCAGCGTTGAAGGCGGACATTCGGCTTTCTTT.

This clonotype was counted only a few times. V gene TRBV13 combines with J gene TRBJ1-2; the D is unclear. Trimming pared 1 base from V and 8 bases from J, leaving 17 bases between. The CDR3 consists of 15 residues. The germline V gene encodes CDR1 PRHDT and CDR2 FYEKMQ (reference sequence). The CDR3 DNA follows: TGTGCCAGCAGCTTAGAGGGCCCGAGGGTTTTCGGCTACACCTTC. Its protein product is CASSLEGPRVFGYTF. Based on the CDR3 plus reference TRBV13 and TRBJ1-2, the full variable domain is AAGVIQSPRHLIKEKRETATLKCYPIPRHDTVYWYQQGPGQDPQFLISFYEKMQSDKGSIPDRFSAQQFSDYHSELNMSSLELGDSALYFCASSLEGPRVFGYTFGSGTRLTVV.

This clonotype was counted a few times. This rearrangement joins TRBV7-2 to TRBJ2-3; 7 bases map to TRBD2. Germline V gene lookup returns CDR1 SGHTA and CDR2 FQGNSA. CDR3 length: 17 residues. J was trimmed by 3 bases and V by 3 bases; bases with no gene match: 12. The CDR3 region is CASSFALTGGRTDTQYF. The CDR3 DNA sequence: TGTGCCAGCAGCTTCGCTTTGACGGGCGGGAGAACAGATACGCAGTATTTT.

The chain recombines TRBV5-6 with TRBJ1-5; a weak D match, TRBD1 (6 bases). The CDR3 covers 13 residues. Looked up from germline, CDR1 is SGHDT and CDR2 is YYEEEE. V was trimmed by 4 bases and J by 4 bases, leaving 9 bases between them. The CDR3 region has the DNA TGTGCCAGCAGCCGACAGGCTAATCAGCCCCAGCATTTT. The encoded protein is CASSRQANQPQHF.

This clonotype has only a few counts. The chain employs TRBV6-1 and TRBJ2-1; D unclear. Germline loops: CDR1 MNHNS, CDR2 SASEGT. There are 12 residues in the CDR3. V was pared by 8 bases and J by 2 bases, with 7 bases between. CDR3 sequence reads: CASGMAYNEQFF. The CDR3 DNA sequence: TGTGCCAGCGGGATGGCCTACAATGAGCAGTTCTTC.

This clonotype has more than one count but fewer than ten. The chain uses TRBV7-3 and TRBJ1-1; D not resolved. CDR1 and CDR2 (germline): SGHTA, FQGTGA. The CDR3 has 13 residues. V lost 5 bases and J 4 bases, leaving 11 bases between the germline ends. The CDR3 nucleotides read TGTGCCAGCAGCGGTGGACGGCTCACTGAAGCTTTCTTT. As protein: CASSGGRLTEAFF.

This clonotype was detected only a few times. J is TRBJ2-2 and V is TRBV20-1, with TRBD2 as a possible D gene (5 bases). Trimming took 3 bases from V and 2 from J, leaving 16 bases between them. The CDR3 is made up of 16 amino acids. The germline CDR1 and CDR2 sequences are DFQATT and SNEGSKA (reference sequence). The CDR3 bases are TGCAGTGCTAGGGCCAGAGGGCGTGCTAACACCGGGGAGCTGTTTTTT. Translated, it gives CSARARGRANTGELFF.

This clonotype was observed many times. This rearrangement joins TRBV7-9 to TRBJ2-2; 9 nucleotides align to TRBD2. The J segment lost 5 bases and the V segment lost 4 bases, leaving 8 bases of the junction unmatched. There are 16 residues in the CDR3. Per germline, CDR1 SEHNR and CDR2 FQNEAQ (reference sequence). The CDR3 loop is CASSSVGLASTGELFF. CDR3 sequence (DNA): TGTGCCAGCAGCTCGGTGGGACTAGCATCAACCGGGGAGCTGTTTTTT.

This clonotype was seen ten or more times. The rearrangement links TRBV25-1 to TRBJ1-1; D is ambiguous. This CDR3 is 12 amino acids long. Per germline, CDR1 MGHDK and CDR2 SYGVNS. V lost 3 bases to trimming and J lost 10 bases, with 12 bases between them. The CDR3 DNA reads as TGTGCCAGCAGTGAGAATTCACGGGGAGCTTTCTTT. Translating it yields CASSENSRGAFF. Looking up the rest from reference TRBV25-1 and TRBJ1-1 gives the full variable domain: EADIYQTPRYLVIGTGKKITLECSQTMGHDKMYWYQQDPGMELHLIHYSYGVNSTEKGDLSSESTVSRIRTEHFPLTLESARPSHTSQYLCASSENSRGAFFGQGTRLTVV.

This clonotype has only a few counts. This chain links TRBV20-1 with TRBJ1-5, with unresolved D. Trimming removed 1 base at V and 7 bases at J, with 17 bases between. The CDR3 totals 15 residues. Per the germline V gene, CDR1 is DFQATT and CDR2 is SNEGSKA (reference sequence). In DNA, the CDR3 is TGCAGTGCTAGAGCCCAAGCCTCCTTTGGACAGCCCCAGCATTTT. Protein: CSARAQASFGQPQHF.

This clonotype was detected only a few times. The V gene is TRBV18, the J gene TRBJ2-7; 9 bases fit TRBD1. This CDR3 comprises 15 residues. J lost 4 bases, V lost 3 bases, and 7 bases had no gene match. From germline, CDR1 is KGHSH and CDR2 LQKENI. CDR3 in DNA: TGTGCCAGCTCACCCTTACAGGGGGCGCAATACGAGCAGTACTTC. Translated, it gives CASSPLQGAQYEQYF.

The table lists this clonotype with many counts. The chain couples TRBV10-1 to TRBJ2-1; 7 positions agree with TRBD2. CDR3 length: 16 amino acids. Trimming took 3 bases from V and 3 from J; bases not matched to a gene: 8. Germline CDR1 and CDR2: WNHNN and SYGVQD (reference sequence). The CDR3 reads CASSDQRGGFYNEQFF. CDR3 nucleotides: TGCGCCAGCAGTGATCAGCGGGGAGGGTTCTACAATGAGCAGTTCTTC.

This clonotype came up many times. The genes are TRBV29-1 and TRBJ1-4, with D perhaps TRBD1 (6 bases). The CDR3 contains 15 residues. V dropped 6 bases and J dropped 3 bases, with 17 bases sitting between them. Germline V CDR1 and CDR2: SQVTM, ANQGSEA. CDR3 residues: CSVAGDATANEKLFF. The CDR3 nucleotides are TGCAGCGTCGCAGGGGACGCTACGGCTAATGAAAAACTGTTTTTT.

This clonotype was seen repeatedly, ten times or more. The chain is built from TRBV18 and TRBJ2-4; D unclear. The CDR3 totals 16 residues. Germline values: CDR1 KGHSH, CDR2 LQKENI. Trimming took 1 base from V and 1 from J, leaving 11 bases between them. The CDR3 spells CASSPLPQGAKNIQYF. CDR3 nucleotide sequence: TGTGCCAGCTCACCACTCCCCCAAGGGGCCAAAAACATTCAGTACTTC.

J is TRBJ2-2 and V is TRBV12-3 or TRBV12-4; D remains unclear. The CDR3 has 14 residues. V gave up 7 bases and J gave up 2 bases, with 11 bases separating them. CDR3 sequence (DNA): TGTGCCAGCACGTCGTCGGGTAACACCGGGGAGCTGTTTTTT. It codes for CASTSSGNTGELFF.

The chain employs TRBV7-2 and TRBJ2-1; no clear D. Germline loops: CDR1 SGHTA, CDR2 FQGNSA. Trimming took 5 bases from V and 1 from J, leaving 12 bases between them. The CDR3 consists of 15 residues. The DNA of the CDR3 is TGTGCCAGCAGCCCTCAGGCGTGGTCCTACAATGAGCAGTTCTTC. Encoded protein: CASSPQAWSYNEQFF.

This clonotype was observed a few times. V is TRBV5-1 and J is TRBJ2-1; weak D call: TRBD1 (5 bases). With 6 bases removed from V and 4 bases from J, the gap between germline ends came to 14 bases. The germline gives CDR1 SGHRS, CDR2 YFSETQ. CDR3 length: 14 residues. The CDR3 sequence is CASKRDRIYNEQFF. DNA for the CDR3: TGCGCCAGCAAAAGAGACAGAATATACAATGAGCAGTTCTTC.

J is TRBJ2-1 and V is TRBV5-5, with TRBD1 as a possible D gene (6 bases). V dropped 2 bases and J dropped 5 bases, with 11 bases sitting between them. Germline loops: CDR1 SGHKS, CDR2 YYEKEE (reference sequence). The CDR3 totals 14 residues. As DNA, the CDR3 is TGTGCCAGCAGCTTACAGGGAAGGGACAATGAGCAGTTCTTC. This gives the protein CASSLQGRDNEQFF.

This clonotype was counted at least ten times. V gene TRBV29-1 combines with J gene TRBJ1-1, with a possible D match to TRBD1 (5 bases). The CDR3 loop spans 12 amino acids. CDR1 and CDR2 (germline): SQVTM, ANQGSEA. V gave up 2 bases and J gave up 8 bases, with 12 bases separating them. CDR3: CSVEKGSMEAFF. CDR3 nucleotide sequence: TGCAGCGTTGAAAAGGGGAGTATGGAAGCTTTCTTT.

This clonotype was recorded at least ten times. This chain uses TRBV7-9 with TRBJ2-1; D unresolved. This CDR3 is built from 12 residues. V was cut by 2 bases and J by 10 bases, with 9 bases left in between. Per germline, CDR1 SEHNR and CDR2 FQNEAQ (reference sequence). CDR3 bases: TGTGCCAGCAGCTTAATAGCCAGAGAGCAGTTCTTC. Translated, it gives CASSLIAREQFF.

Many counts were recorded for this clonotype. The chain links TRBV5-1 to TRBJ2-2; 8 bases align to TRBD2. V trimming: 4 bases; J trimming: 4 bases; junction bases outside the gene matches: 3. CDR3 length: 14 residues. CDR1 SGHRS and CDR2 YFSETQ come from the germline V gene. The CDR3 nucleotides are TGCGCCAGCAGCCGGGGGGGAAGCACCGGGGAGCTGTTTTTT. This translates into CASSRGGSTGELFF.